Included here is one TCR beta chain sequence, with context. The data stem from a study of blood T cell repertoires in COVID-19. In the study overall: Acute and convalescent COVID-19 samples came from the United States, Italy and Spain. PBMCs, B-cell-depleted T cells, or T cells provided the cDNA or gDNA that made up the material.

Trimming took off 3 bases at V and 4 bases at J, with 16 bases between the two ends. The V gene's germline CDR1 is LNHDA and CDR2 SQIVND (reference sequence). CDR3 size: 16 residues. Enrollees, about 18 to 89 years old, lived in approximately 25 US areas. A PCR-confirmed or clinician-diagnosed COVID-19 case had contacted exposed participants within 2 weeks of entry. Some clones are missing from TCRdb's copy, which holds only in-frame ones; the method was immunoSEQ multiplex PCR. Of approximately 250,000 clones in the sample, approximately 90% were seen once. The V and J genes are TRBV19 and TRBJ1-3; D call uncertain. The specimen sequenced was PBMCs or T cells enriched from blood (not recorded which). The sequence derives from a man aged 40-55 years who had been exposed to COVID-19. This chain's CDR3 is CASSILPSASGNTIYF. Written as DNA, the CDR3 is TGTGCCAGTAGTATTTTACCCAGCGCTTCCGGAAACACCATATATTTT.